This is a list of T cell receptor beta chains from one sample in a study of blood T cells in healthy people across ages. TCRdb reprocessed the 5' RACE reads via MiXCR and lists one record per CDR3 protein. The profile shows 700,000 to 950,000 distinct CDR3 sequences, more than 45% of them singletons. Sequenced: blood. Every receptor here comes from a man between 25 and 39 years old in good health. CDR3s include the opening cysteine and the closing phenylalanine or tryptophan. Fields, in order: J gene, D gene, V gene, clone size, CDR3 length, CDR3 protein, CDR3 DNA. The D gene is left open where the match is weak. Clone size, where shown, is once, few, many, or a class for clones that have expanded.

TRBJ1-1 | - | TRBV24-1 | - | 14 | CATSDPGEGTEAFF | TGTGCCACCAGTGACCCAGGGGAGGGCACTGAAGCTTTCTTT
TRBJ2-1 | TRBD1 | TRBV12-3/TRBV12-4 | - | 16 | CASSPGGQGGANEQFF | TGTGCCAGCAGTCCGGGCGGACAGGGGGGGGCCAATGAGCAGTTCTTC
TRBJ2-1 | - | TRBV7-2 | - | 13 | CASSSRAINEQFF | TGTGCCAGCAGCTCGCGGGCAATCAATGAGCAGTTCTTC
TRBJ1-5 | - | TRBV12-3/TRBV12-4 | - | 12 | CASRQEYQPQHF | TGTGCCAGCAGACAGGAATACCAGCCCCAGCATTTT
TRBJ1-2 | - | TRBV28 | - | 12 | CASSLKAAGYTF | TGTGCCAGCAGTTTAAAGGCCGCGGGCTACACCTTC
TRBJ2-1 | TRBD2 | TRBV4-2 | - | 18 | CASRRAGTSGTFYNEQFF | TGTGCCAGCAGGAGAGCCGGGACTAGCGGAACTTTCTACAATGAGCAGTTCTTC
TRBJ2-2 | TRBD2 | TRBV6-5 | once | 18 | CASSLASGGFANTGELFF | TGTGCCAGCAGTTTGGCTAGCGGGGGGTTCGCGAACACCGGGGAGCTGTTTTTT
TRBJ2-4 | - | TRBV28 | few | 13 | CASSNREADIQYF | TGTGCCAGCAGTAACCGGGAAGCGGACATTCAGTACTTC
TRBJ2-5 | TRBD1 | TRBV3-1 | - | 13 | CASSIQGLQTQYF | TGTGCCAGCAGCATACAGGGGTTGCAGACCCAGTACTTC
TRBJ2-3 | - | TRBV7-2 | - | 14 | CASTGAPITDTQYF | TGTGCCAGCACCGGGGCACCGATCACAGATACGCAGTATTTT
TRBJ1-2 | TRBD1 | TRBV5-1 | - | 14 | CASSSQGADYGYTF | TGCGCCAGCAGCTCACAGGGGGCAGACTATGGCTACACCTTC
TRBJ2-1 | - | TRBV29-1 | few | 15 | CSVVGTRSSYNEQFF | TGCAGCGTTGTAGGGACAAGAAGCTCCTACAATGAGCAGTTCTTC
TRBJ2-7 | - | TRBV7-9 | - | 15 | CASSSSGVSDYEQYF | TGTGCCAGCAGCTCCTCAGGGGTTAGTGACTACGAGCAGTACTTC
TRBJ2-7 | TRBD2 | TRBV3-1 | - | 16 | CASSQEGRELSYEQYF | TGTGCCAGCAGCCAAGAGGGGCGGGAGTTGTCCTACGAGCAGTACTTC
TRBJ2-1 | TRBD2 | TRBV20-1 | few | 16 | CSALHLTSGSGNEQFF | TGCAGTGCTCTACACCTGACTAGCGGGAGCGGGAATGAGCAGTTCTTC
TRBJ2-3 | TRBD2 | TRBV7-2 | many | 17 | CASSFLAGGGRSDTQYF | TGTGCCAGCAGCTTCCTAGCGGGAGGAGGAAGGAGTGATACGCAGTATTTT